A selection of T cell receptor beta chains follows, all from one sample in a study of T-cell memory formation after mild COVID-19. TCRdb re-analysed the 5' RACE reads in MiXCR, keeping a single row per CDR3 protein. The data contain 300,000 to 350,000 distinct CDR3 sequences, roughly an eighth of them singletons. The sequencing input was PBMCs or a T cell subset sorted from them (not recorded which). These TCRs come from a man aged 18 to 29 who had mild COVID-19 (a few samples of this study predate the infection). Cell type and time point are not known. Both conserved end residues are part of each CDR3. Fields, in order: J gene, V gene, CDR3 protein.

j_gene: TRBJ1-5
v_gene: TRBV7-8
CDR3aa: CASSFGGNSNQPQHF

j_gene: TRBJ2-3
v_gene: TRBV5-1
CDR3aa: CASSLGDSFTDTQYF

j_gene: TRBJ2-5
v_gene: TRBV7-3
CDR3aa: CASSLTGFESIETQYF

j_gene: TRBJ1-6
v_gene: TRBV25-1
CDR3aa: CASSDSAGSPLHF

j_gene: TRBJ2-2
v_gene: TRBV6-5
CDR3aa: CASSYLPGNTGELFF

j_gene: TRBJ2-5
v_gene: TRBV7-8
CDR3aa: CASSFPLGARETQYF

j_gene: TRBJ2-2
v_gene: TRBV12-3/TRBV12-4
CDR3aa: CASSLARIASTGELFF

j_gene: TRBJ2-7
v_gene: TRBV5-1
CDR3aa: CASRSRVGGSYEQYF

j_gene: TRBJ1-2
v_gene: TRBV29-1
CDR3aa: CSVEGNRDGYTF

j_gene: TRBJ2-7
v_gene: TRBV10-3
CDR3aa: CAISESTSGGYEQYF

j_gene: TRBJ2-4
v_gene: TRBV5-7
CDR3aa: CASSLGLAGGKGENIQYF

j_gene: TRBJ1-2
v_gene: TRBV30
CDR3aa: CAWSLTSSNYGYTF